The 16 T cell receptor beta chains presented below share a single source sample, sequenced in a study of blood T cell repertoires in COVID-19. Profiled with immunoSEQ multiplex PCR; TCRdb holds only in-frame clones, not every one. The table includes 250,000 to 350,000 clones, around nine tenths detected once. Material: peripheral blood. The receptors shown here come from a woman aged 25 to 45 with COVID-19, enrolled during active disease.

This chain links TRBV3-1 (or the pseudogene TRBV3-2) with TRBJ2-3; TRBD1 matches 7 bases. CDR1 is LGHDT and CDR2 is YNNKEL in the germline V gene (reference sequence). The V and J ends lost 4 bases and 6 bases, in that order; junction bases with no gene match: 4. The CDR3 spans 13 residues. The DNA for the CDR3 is TGTGCCAGCAGCCTGAAGGGGGCCGATACGCAGTATTTT. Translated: CASSLKGADTQYF.

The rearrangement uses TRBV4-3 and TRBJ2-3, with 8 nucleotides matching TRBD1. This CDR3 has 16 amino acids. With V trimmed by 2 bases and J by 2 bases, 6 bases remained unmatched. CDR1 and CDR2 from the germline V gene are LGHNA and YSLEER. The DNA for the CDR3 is TGCGCCAGCAGCCAACTACAACAGGGGGACACAGATACGCAGTATTTT. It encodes CASSQLQQGDTDTQYF.

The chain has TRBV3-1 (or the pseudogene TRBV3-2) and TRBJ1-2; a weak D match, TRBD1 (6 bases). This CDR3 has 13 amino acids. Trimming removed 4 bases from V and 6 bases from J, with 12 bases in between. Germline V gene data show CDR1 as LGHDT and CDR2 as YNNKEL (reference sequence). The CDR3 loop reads CASSRWGPDGYTF. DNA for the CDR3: TGTGCCAGCAGCCGGTGGGGGCCCGATGGCTACACCTTC.

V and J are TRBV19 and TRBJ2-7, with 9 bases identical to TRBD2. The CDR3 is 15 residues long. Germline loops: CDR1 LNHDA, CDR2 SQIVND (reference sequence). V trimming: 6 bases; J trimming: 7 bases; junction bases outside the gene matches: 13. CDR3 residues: CASSFSGSVGQEQYF. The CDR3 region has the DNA TGTGCCAGTAGCTTTAGCGGGAGCGTAGGCCAAGAGCAGTACTTC.

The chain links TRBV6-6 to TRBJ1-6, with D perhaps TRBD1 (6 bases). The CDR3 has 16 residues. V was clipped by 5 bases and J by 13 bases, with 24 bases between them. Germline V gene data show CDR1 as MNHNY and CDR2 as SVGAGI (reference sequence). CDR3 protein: CASSHQGDRILSPLHF. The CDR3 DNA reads TGTGCCAGCAGTCACCAGGGTGACAGGATACTTTCTCCCCTCCACTTT.

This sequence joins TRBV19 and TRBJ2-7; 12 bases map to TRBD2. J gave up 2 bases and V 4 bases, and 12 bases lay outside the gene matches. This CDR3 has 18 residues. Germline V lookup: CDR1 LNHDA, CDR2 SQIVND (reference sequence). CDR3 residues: CASSKKTSGSVEAYEQYF. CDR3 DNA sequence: TGTGCCAGTAGTAAAAAGACTAGCGGGAGCGTTGAGGCCTACGAGCAGTACTTC.

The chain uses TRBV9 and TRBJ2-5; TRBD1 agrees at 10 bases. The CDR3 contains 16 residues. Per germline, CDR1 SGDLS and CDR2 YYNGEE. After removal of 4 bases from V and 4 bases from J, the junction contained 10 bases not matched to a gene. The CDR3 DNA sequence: TGTGCCAGCAGCTCTCGGACAGGGGGGGGCCCAGAGACCCAGTACTTC. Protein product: CASSSRTGGGPETQYF.

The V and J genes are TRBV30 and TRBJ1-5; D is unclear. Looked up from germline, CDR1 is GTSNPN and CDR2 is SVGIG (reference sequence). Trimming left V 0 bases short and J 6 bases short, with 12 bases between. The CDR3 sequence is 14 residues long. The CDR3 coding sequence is TGTGCCTGGAGTGTGTTCTCTAGGAGTCAGCCCCAGCATTTT. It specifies CAWSVFSRSQPQHF.

CDR3 sequence (DNA): TGTGCCAGTAGTAGACGACTAGCGGGGGAGGATACGCAGTATTTT. The encoded protein is CASSRRLAGEDTQYF. The chain couples TRBV19 to TRBJ2-3; TRBD2 aligns across 12 bases. Germline assignment: CDR1 LNHDA and CDR2 SQIVND (reference sequence). This CDR3 has 15 residues. V lost 4 bases and J lost 6; bases outside the gene matches: 5.

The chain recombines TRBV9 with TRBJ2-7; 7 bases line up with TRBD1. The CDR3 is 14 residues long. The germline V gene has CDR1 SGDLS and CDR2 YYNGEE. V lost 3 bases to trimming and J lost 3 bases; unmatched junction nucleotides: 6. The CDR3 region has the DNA TGTGCCAGCAGCGGAGGGACAGCCCGCTACGAGCAGTACTTC. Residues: CASSGGTARYEQYF.

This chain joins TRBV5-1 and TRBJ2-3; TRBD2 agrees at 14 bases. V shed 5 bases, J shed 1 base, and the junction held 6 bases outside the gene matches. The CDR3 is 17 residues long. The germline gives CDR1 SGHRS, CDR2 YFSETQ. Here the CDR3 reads CASREGGLAGGTDTQYF. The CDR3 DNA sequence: TGCGCCAGCAGGGAAGGGGGACTAGCGGGAGGCACAGATACGCAGTATTTT.

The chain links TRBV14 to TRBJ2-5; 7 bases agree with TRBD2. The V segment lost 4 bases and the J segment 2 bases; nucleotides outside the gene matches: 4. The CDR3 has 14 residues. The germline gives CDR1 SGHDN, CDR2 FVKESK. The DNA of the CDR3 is TGTGCCAGCAGCCCCCTAGCGGATCAAGAGACCCAGTACTTC. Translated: CASSPLADQETQYF.

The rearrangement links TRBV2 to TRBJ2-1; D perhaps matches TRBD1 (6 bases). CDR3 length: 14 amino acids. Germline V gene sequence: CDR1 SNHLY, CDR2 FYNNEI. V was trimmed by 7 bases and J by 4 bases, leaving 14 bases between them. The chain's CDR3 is CASTSWQGYNEQFF. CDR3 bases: TGTGCCAGCACCTCGTGGCAGGGGTACAATGAGCAGTTCTTC.

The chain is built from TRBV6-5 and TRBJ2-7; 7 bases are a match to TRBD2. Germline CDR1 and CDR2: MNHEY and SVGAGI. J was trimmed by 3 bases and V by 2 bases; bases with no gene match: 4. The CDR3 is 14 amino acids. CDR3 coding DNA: TGTGCCAGCAGTTACGGGGGGGACCTCTACGAGCAGTACTTC. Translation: CASSYGGDLYEQYF.

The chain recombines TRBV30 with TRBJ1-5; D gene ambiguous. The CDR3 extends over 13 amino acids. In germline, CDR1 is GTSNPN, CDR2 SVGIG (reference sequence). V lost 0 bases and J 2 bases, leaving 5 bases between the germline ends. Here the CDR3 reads CAWSVIGNQPQHF. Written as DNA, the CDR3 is TGTGCCTGGAGTGTAATAGGCAATCAGCCCCAGCATTTT.

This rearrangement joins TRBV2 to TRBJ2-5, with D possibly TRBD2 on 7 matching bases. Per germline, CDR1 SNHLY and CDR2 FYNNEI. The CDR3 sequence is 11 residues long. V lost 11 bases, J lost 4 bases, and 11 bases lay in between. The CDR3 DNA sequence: TGTGCCGGGGGGGGGCGAGAGACCCAGTACTTC. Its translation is CAGGGRETQYF.